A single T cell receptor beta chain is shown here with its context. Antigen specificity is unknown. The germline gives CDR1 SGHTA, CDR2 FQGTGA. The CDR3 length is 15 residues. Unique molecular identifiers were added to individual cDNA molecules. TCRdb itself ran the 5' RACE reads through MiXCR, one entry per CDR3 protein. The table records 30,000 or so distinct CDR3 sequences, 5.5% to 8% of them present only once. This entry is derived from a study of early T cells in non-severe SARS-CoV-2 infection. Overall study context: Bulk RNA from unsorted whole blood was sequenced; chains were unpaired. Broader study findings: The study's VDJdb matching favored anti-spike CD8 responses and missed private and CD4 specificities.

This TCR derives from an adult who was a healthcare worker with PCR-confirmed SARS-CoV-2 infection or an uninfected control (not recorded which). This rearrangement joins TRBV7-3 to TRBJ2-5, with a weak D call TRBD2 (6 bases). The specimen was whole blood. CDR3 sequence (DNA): TGTGTCACGGGAGCCCAGGGCCGGCCCCAAGAGACCCAGTACTTC. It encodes CVTGAQGRPQETQYF.